These T cell receptor beta chains were read from a single sample in a study of T cell changes during pregnancy in multiple sclerosis. The data were produced by immunoSEQ multiplex PCR, yet TCRdb's version contains in-frame clones alone and is incomplete. The sample has about 66,000 clones, roughly 91% seen once; the top ten hold around 5.2%. Sequencing was performed on CD8+ T cells from peripheral blood mononuclear cells, taken before pregnancy. These receptors all come from a female donor with multiple sclerosis, enrolled in a pregnancy study. CDR3s include the opening cysteine and the closing phenylalanine or tryptophan. Each record gives: CDR3 protein, CDR3 DNA, J gene, V gene, clone size, D gene. D genes are given only for firm matches. Rows may omit the clone size; those that give it use once, few, many or a size class.

CASSQLAGGRYEQYF	TGTGCCAGCAGCCAACTAGCGGGGGGTCGGTACGAGCAGTACTTC	TRBJ2-7	TRBV7-9	NA	TRBD2
CASSPGQGFYEQYF	TGTGCCAGTAGTCCTGGACAGGGTTTCTACGAGCAGTACTTC	TRBJ2-7	TRBV19	NA	TRBD1
CASSVGGGLGQPQHF	TGTGCCAGCAGCGTAGGCGGGGGGTTGGGACAGCCCCAGCATTTT	TRBJ1-5	TRBV9	NA	NA
CAIPAGGILPGELFF	TGTGCCATCCCAGCGGGGGGCATCCTCCCCGGGGAGCTGTTTTTT	TRBJ2-2	TRBV6-1	NA	TRBD2
CASLQGVGEKLFF	TGTGCCTCGCTACAGGGTGTAGGTGAAAAACTGTTTTTT	TRBJ1-4	TRBV30	NA	NA
CASSKQGPQVEGYTF	TGTGCCAGCAGTAAACAGGGGCCTCAGGTTGAGGGCTACACCTTC	TRBJ1-2	TRBV6-1	once	TRBD1
CASSSYSDEQFF	TGTGCCAGCAGTTCATATAGCGATGAGCAGTTCTTC	TRBJ2-1	TRBV27	NA	NA
CASSVGGASTDTQYF	TGTGCCAGCAGCGTAGGCGGGGCTAGCACAGATACGCAGTATTTT	TRBJ2-3	TRBV9	once	NA
CASWTGETQETQYF	TGTGCCAGCTGGACAGGGGAGACACAAGAGACCCAGTACTTC	TRBJ2-5	TRBV18	once	TRBD1
CASSVASNTEAFF	TGTGCCAGCAGTGTAGCGTCGAACACTGAAGCTTTCTTT	TRBJ1-1	TRBV27	NA	NA
CASSHVGGFEQYF	TGCGCCAGCAGCCACGTGGGGGGATTCGAGCAGTACTTC	TRBJ2-7	TRBV4-1	NA	NA
CASSQVAGGDTEAFF	TGCGCCAGCAGCCAAGTTGCGGGAGGAGACACTGAAGCTTTCTTT	TRBJ1-1	TRBV4-1	few	NA
CASRPVGQGSHEQFF	TGTGCCAGCAGACCCGTCGGACAGGGGTCTCATGAGCAGTTCTTC	TRBJ2-1	TRBV13	NA	TRBD1
CASKGGSNYGYTF	TGTGCCAGCAAAGGAGGAAGTAACTATGGCTACACCTTC	TRBJ1-2	TRBV27	NA	NA
CASSHRVPWSGELFF	TGTGCCAGCAGCCATCGGGTCCCTTGGTCCGGGGAGCTGTTTTTT	TRBJ2-2	TRBV14	NA	NA
CASSLEQGTEAFF	TGCGCCAGCAGCTTGGAACAGGGGACTGAAGCTTTCTTT	TRBJ1-1	TRBV5-1	NA	TRBD1
CASSPSGVYDEQFF	TGTGCCAGCAGCCCTTCCGGGGTCTATGATGAGCAGTTCTTC	TRBJ2-1	TRBV9	NA	NA
CSVPSGQGPNYGYTF	TGCAGCGTTCCCTCCGGACAGGGGCCTAACTATGGCTACACCTTC	TRBJ1-2	TRBV29-1	NA	TRBD1
CASSGHKNTGELFF	TGTGCCAGCAGCGGACACAAGAACACCGGGGAGCTGTTTTTT	TRBJ2-2	TRBV9	NA	NA
CATRTGGLETQYF	TGTGCCACCCGGACAGGGGGCCTTGAGACCCAGTACTTC	TRBJ2-5	TRBV15	NA	TRBD1